These 9 T cell receptor beta chains came from one sample sequenced in a study of blood T cell repertoires in COVID-19 (dated by TCRdb to about 2020). Libraries came from the immunoSEQ multiplex PCR assay. The table was pulled from immuneACCESS by TCRdb, which kept in-frame rearrangements only. Such tables lose some clones; where checked, under half of the loss comes from unresolved V genes, and the rest has no known cause. The sample profile shows about 160,000 clones; 70% to 90% of them were found once. The biggest ten clones account for approximately 0.5% of the sample. Input material: peripheral blood. The receptors originated from a man aged 55 to 69 with COVID-19, enrolled during active disease.

This clone was seen more than once but under ten times. The chain uses TRBV9 and TRBJ2-2, with D perhaps matching TRBD2 (5 bases). Germline V CDR1 and CDR2: SGDLS, YYNGEE. V lost 7 bases, J lost 7 bases, and 14 bases lay in between. This CDR3 is built from 13 residues. CDR3 sequence: CASAQWESGELFF. The CDR3 nucleotides are TGTGCCAGCGCCCAATGGGAGAGCGGGGAGCTGTTTTTT.

The V gene is TRBV5-8, the J gene TRBJ1-1; possible D gene TRBD1, 6 bases. The germline gives CDR1 SGHTS, CDR2 YDEGEE. The V and J ends lost 2 bases and 6 bases respectively, with 8 bases between them. The CDR3 consists of 12 residues. CDR3: CASSLQGSEAFF. In DNA form, the CDR3 reads TGTGCCAGCAGCTTACAGGGTTCTGAAGCTTTCTTT.

The chain has TRBV27 and TRBJ1-4, with 7 bases aligning to TRBD1. J was trimmed by 3 bases and V by 6 bases; bases with no gene match: 13. The CDR3 runs to 17 residues. Per germline, CDR1 MNHEY and CDR2 SMNVEV (reference sequence). Written as DNA, the CDR3 is TGTGCCAGCAGCCGTTATAGTCCGGGACAGCCTAATGAAAAACTGTTTTTT. Amino acids: CASSRYSPGQPNEKLFF.

This clone came up a few times. The chain combines TRBV6-5 with TRBJ1-1; D uncertain. Germline V gene sequence: CDR1 MNHEY, CDR2 SVGAGI. The CDR3 is made up of 12 amino acids. V gave up 6 bases and J gave up 3 bases, with 8 bases separating them. CDR3 DNA: TGTGCCAGCAGCCCCTTGTACACTGAAGCTTTCTTT. It is translated as CASSPLYTEAFF.

This chain connects TRBV14 to TRBJ2-5; D remains ambiguous. V was trimmed by 4 bases and J by 5 bases, leaving 11 bases between them. Germline V gene lookup returns CDR1 SGHDN and CDR2 FVKESK. CDR3 length: 13 amino acids. The CDR3 DNA sequence: TGTGCCAGCAGCCCAAGTTTAGTGGAGACCCAGTACTTC. The encoded protein is CASSPSLVETQYF.

The V gene is TRBV7-2, the J gene TRBJ2-1, with D perhaps TRBD1 (6 bases). This CDR3 is 19 amino acids long. Germline V CDR1 and CDR2: SGHTA, FQGNSA. The V end lost 1 base, the J end lost 1 base, and 20 bases lay between the germline ends. The DNA for the CDR3 is TGTGCCAGCAGCTTAGTAGTGCCGGGAAGCGGACAGTCCTACAATGAGCAGTTCTTC. Translated: CASSLVVPGSGQSYNEQFF.

The V gene is TRBV16, the J gene TRBJ1-1; D is unresolved. Germline V gene lookup returns CDR1 KGHSY and CDR2 FQNENV. Trimming removed 5 bases from V and 0 bases from J, with 13 bases in between. The CDR3 is made up of 15 amino acids. The DNA for the CDR3 is TGTGCCAGCAGCTCGGAGCGGTCAGTGAACACTGAAGCTTTCTTT. This codes for CASSSERSVNTEAFF.

The sample holds a few counts of this clone. Distinct nucleotide sequences in the sample also encode this CDR3. The chain couples TRBV5-1 to TRBJ2-2; possible D gene TRBD2, 6 bases. This CDR3 has 14 amino acids. V was clipped by 4 bases and J by 1 base, with 8 bases between them. Germline assignment: CDR1 SGHRS and CDR2 YFSETQ. The CDR3: CASSLGGNTGELFF. DNA for the CDR3: TGCGCCAGCAGCCTGGGAGGGAACACCGGGGAGCTGTTTTTT.

V is TRBV9 and J is TRBJ1-1; D uncertain. The germline V and J ends were trimmed by 2 bases and 6 bases, with 8 bases remaining between them. Germline loops: CDR1 SGDLS, CDR2 YYNGEE. The CDR3 extends over 12 amino acids. In nucleotides, the CDR3 is TGTGCCAGCAGCGTCCCCCGCGCTGAAGCTTTCTTT. This codes for CASSVPRAEAFF. Using reference TRBV9 and TRBJ1-1 for the parts outside the CDR3, the full variable domain is DSGVTQTPKHLITATGQRVTLRCSPRSGDLSVYWYQQSLDQGLQFLIQYYNGEERAKGNILERFSAQQFPDLHSELNLSSLELGDSALYFCASSVPRAEAFFGQGTRLTVV.